Listed below are T cell receptor beta chains from one sample, sequenced in a study of shared clonotypes between healthy human individuals. Generated by immunoSEQ multiplex PCR, the TCRdb table keeps only in-frame clones and is missing some. Seen here are a few million clones, around 95% observed once, and the top ten hold 0.1% to 0.15%. Sequencing was carried out using naive CD4+ T cells sorted from blood. The receptors were sampled from a man aged 18 to 29 in good health. Both conserved end residues are part of each CDR3. The order of the fields is V gene, clone size, CDR3 protein. Size is stated for part of the rows, as once, few or many counts, or as a class when the clone is expanded.

>TRBV5-1|once
CASSLAGGQRGETQYF
>TRBV5-1|.
CASSLGQVGGSPLHF
>TRBV6-1|.
CASSAREGSPLYEQYF
>TRBV11-2|.
CASRPIKNYSYEQYF
>TRBV5-4|.
CASSPEPILQETQYF
>TRBV5-6|.
CASSLYETQYF
>TRBV10-1|once
CASSDGTSGSVETQYF
>TRBV5-1|.
CASSLSTGTRNTPGNTIYF
>TRBV6-5|.
CASSQTGGYEQYF
>TRBV5-1|.
CASWTGTGAYEQYF
>TRBV28|.
CASRGLAGASYNEQFF
>TRBV6-5|.
CASSPRQHEAFF
>TRBV30|.
CAWSTNGANEQFF
>TRBV7-2|.
CASSPAGGINSPLHF
>TRBV25-1|.
CASSDTGQVGEKLFF
>TRBV19|.
CASSISGTSGVNLGTDTQYF
>TRBV27|.
CASSRSSSEAFF
>TRBV4-1|.
CASSQERGGDGSNQPQHF
>TRBV7-8|.
CASSIDGLAGGRRETQYF
>TRBV5-1|.
CASSPRTVSGNTIYF
>TRBV27|.
CASSLDRASGTEAFF
>TRBV15|.
CATSATGGSGANVLTF
>TRBV6-1|.
CASSPGGEQYF
>TRBV5-1|.
CASSLSGWEQYF
>TRBV5-6|.
CASSLSGHTGELFF
>TRBV28|.
CASSLRLQETQYF
>TRBV11-2|.
CASSRSGRAGNEQFF
>TRBV25-1|.
CASSEGLAGPYEQYF
>TRBV13|.
CASSSRGSGANVLTF
>TRBV7-9|.
CASSLVSGHGYTF
>TRBV18|few
CASSPGTEETQYF
>TRBV25-1|.
CASISTSGHTGELFF
>TRBV7-9|.
CASSSPADPGNTIYF
>TRBV5-5|.
CASSLAAREVPSDEQYF
>TRBV10-3|.
CAISRRGDTDTQYF
>TRBV5-4|.
CASSLDARSTDTQYF
>TRBV2|.
CASMDSLELFF
>TRBV6-5|.
CASSYLGENTEAFF
>TRBV10-1|.
CASGRQDLQETQYF
>TRBV6-6|.
CASTLAVHSYEQYF
>TRBV2|.
CASSRGQETQYF
>TRBV5-4|.
CASSPNTGGAGGYTF
>TRBV19|.
CASTWDRLNIYGYTF
>TRBV7-8|once
CASSLDGQGGGETQYF
>TRBV28|few
CASRGGTMGGYTF
>TRBV6-1|.
CASSVGTANYGYTF
>TRBV5-1|.
CASRRDGELFF
>TRBV5-4|.
CASSFPLQGSTDTQYF
>TRBV4-3|.
CASSQDSQGDTIYF
>TRBV5-4|.
CASSLDTLGDEQYF